One T cell receptor (beta chain) is described in this entry. In this sample, this clonotype turned up once. It has no known antigen specificity. The record has no base qualities; no much larger clone is one base away. Support from one read is weak. The trim is 3 bases for V and 5 bases for J, with a gap of 14 bases between the germline ends. Via the germline V gene, CDR1 is SGHVS and CDR2 FQNEAQ. The CDR3 goes from the cysteine to the phenylalanine over 15 residues. Only the CDR3 region is kept as DNA, spanning 45 bases read in frame from base 1. Library prep was done by RT-PCR. TCRdb shows the sequencer as Illumina HiSeq 2500. TCRdb passed the public sequencing reads through fastp at Q25 and MiXCR, retaining productive beta sequences. Every distinct CDR3 protein forms one entry, paired with its most common genes and DNA. In this sample the table shows some 550,000 distinct CDR3 sequences, around 21% of which occur a single time. The ten most abundant clones make up approximately 2.9% of the sample.

This specimen comes from a study of response to subunit inactivated influenza vaccine (dated by TCRdb to 2016 to 2018). Describing the broader study: The study used deep quantitative T cell receptor repertoire profiling to track responses to a trivalent subunit inactivated influenza vaccine.

What the authors observed across the whole study: The authors proposed that each seasonal influenza vaccination may bring in only a limited number of new T cells.

These data were likewise used in another study, on T cells expressing NK-cell markers. Reported in the second study: 5'RACE template switching, by which a universal primer site and unique molecular identifiers were added, was used to make TCR beta cDNA libraries. Three sorted T-cell subsets (CD3+CD56+NKG2C+, CD3+CD56+NKG2C- and CD3+CD56-NKG2C+) from under 10 donors had their TCR beta-chain repertoires profiled. Of the eight sequenced donors, seven were found to be HCMV-seropositive and one was found to be HCMV-seronegative. To restrict sorting to alphabetaTCR-expressing T cells, an anti-gammadeltaTCR antibody was added in several experiments. In 6 or 7 donors, the dominant CD3+CD56+NKG2C+ clonotypes ranked among the top 10 CD8+ clonotypes, making up about 1.0-8% of CD8+ T cells. Those dominant clonotypes were again the most abundant among CD3+CD56-NKG2C+ cells in several donors, at about 25-60.1%. It remained unclear whether the expanded NKG2C-expressing T cell clones were specific for HCMV antigens. The eight sequenced donors were randomly selected healthy volunteers, three men and five women. HCMV serostatus was determined by detecting HCMV-specific IgG in serum with a commercial ELISA kit. Peripheral blood mononuclear cells were isolated from blood by Ficoll density gradient centrifugation. Magnetic immunoseparation with Miltenyi isolation kits was used to isolate CD4+ and CD8+ T cells from PBMC. cDNA synthesis was primed from the TCR beta constant segment, followed by two successive PCR amplification steps. Illumina HiSeq 2000/2500, MiSeq or NextSeq was used to sequence libraries as 2 x 150 bp reads. MIGEC handled demultiplexing of the reads and grouping by UMI, while MiTCR was used to assemble and quantify clonotypes. To exclude erroneous sequences, only TCR cDNA sequences supported by at least two reads were retained. Downstream repertoire analysis used the tcR package, and clonotypes were matched across fractions by CDR3 nucleotide sequence plus V segment. VDJmatch was used to annotate antigen specificity against VDJdb, with one amino acid substitution in CDR3 allowed.

Sequencing was performed on CD4+ T cells sorted from PBMCs, taken approximately 13 days after vaccination. This receptor was identified in a man aged 45 to 65 who received an inactivated influenza vaccine. Donor details come from another sample of the same person, matched by shared clones. The chain is assembled from TRBV7-8 and TRBJ2-4; the D gene is tentatively TRBD1 or TRBD2, each matching 5 bases. The DNA is TGTGCCAGCAGCTTTTCCTGGGTGGGACAAAACATTCAGTACTTC. Its coded protein is CASSFSWVGQNIQYF.